This is a list of T cell receptor beta chains from one sample in a study of shared clonotypes between healthy human individuals. Method: immunoSEQ multiplex PCR; TCRdb's copy keeps in-frame clones and lacks some. The table shows 2 million to 3 million clones, with over 85% occurring only once. Sequencing was performed on naive CD4+ T cells from PBMCs. The source is a man younger than 35 in good health. Some clones in this sample may be carry-over from other donors' samples. Each CDR3 is given with its conserved first and last residue. D genes are given only for firm matches. The listing skips clone size in some rows; elsewhere it reads once, few, many or a size class.

TRBJ2-7 | once | TRBV4-2 | TRBD2 | CASSPSPKTSGRFYEQYF | TGTGCCAGCAGCCCATCTCCCAAGACTAGCGGGAGGTTCTACGAGCAGTACTTC
TRBJ2-3 | - | TRBV5-4 | TRBD2 | CASSSNPGTRNTQYF | TGTGCCAGCAGCTCCAACCCCGGGACTAGGAATACGCAGTATTTT
TRBJ2-3 | once | TRBV5-4 | TRBD2 | CASSLGGTSETKTQYF | TGTGCCAGCAGCTTGGGAGGGACTAGCGAGACGAAAACGCAGTATTTT
TRBJ1-1 | - | TRBV19 | - | CASSSQQGDTEAFF | TGTGCCAGTAGTAGTCAACAGGGAGACACTGAAGCTTTCTTT
TRBJ2-7 | - | TRBV6-5 | - | CASSHRPGARF | TGTGCCAGCAGCCACCGTCCGGGGGCCAGGTTC
TRBJ1-3 | - | TRBV10-3 | - | CAISDLVRFSGNTIYF | TGTGCCATCAGTGACTTGGTACGCTTCTCTGGAAACACCATATATTTT
TRBJ2-3 | - | TRBV5-1 | - | CASSLVSTAGLTQYF | TGCGCCAGCAGCTTGGTTAGTACCGCTGGTCTAACGCAGTATTTT
TRBJ2-6 | - | TRBV25-1 | - | CASSEGPRGNVLTF | TGTGCCAGCAGTGAAGGCCCCAGGGGTAACGTCCTGACTTTC
TRBJ2-3 | - | TRBV15 | - | CATSRGGIERDTQYF | TGTGCCACCAGCAGAGGTGGGATTGAAAGGGATACGCAGTATTTT
TRBJ2-7 | - | TRBV12-2 | - | CASRFTSSPYEQYF | TGTGCAAGTCGCTTTACTTCTAGCCCGTACGAGCAGTACTTC
TRBJ2-5 | - | TRBV9 | - | CASSVDPNPQETQYF | TGTGCCAGCAGCGTAGACCCAAATCCCCAAGAGACCCAGTACTTC
TRBJ2-6 | - | TRBV5-6 | TRBD1 | CASSAPGQPSGANVLTF | TGTGCCAGCAGCGCACCGGGACAGCCTTCTGGGGCCAACGTCCTGACTTTC